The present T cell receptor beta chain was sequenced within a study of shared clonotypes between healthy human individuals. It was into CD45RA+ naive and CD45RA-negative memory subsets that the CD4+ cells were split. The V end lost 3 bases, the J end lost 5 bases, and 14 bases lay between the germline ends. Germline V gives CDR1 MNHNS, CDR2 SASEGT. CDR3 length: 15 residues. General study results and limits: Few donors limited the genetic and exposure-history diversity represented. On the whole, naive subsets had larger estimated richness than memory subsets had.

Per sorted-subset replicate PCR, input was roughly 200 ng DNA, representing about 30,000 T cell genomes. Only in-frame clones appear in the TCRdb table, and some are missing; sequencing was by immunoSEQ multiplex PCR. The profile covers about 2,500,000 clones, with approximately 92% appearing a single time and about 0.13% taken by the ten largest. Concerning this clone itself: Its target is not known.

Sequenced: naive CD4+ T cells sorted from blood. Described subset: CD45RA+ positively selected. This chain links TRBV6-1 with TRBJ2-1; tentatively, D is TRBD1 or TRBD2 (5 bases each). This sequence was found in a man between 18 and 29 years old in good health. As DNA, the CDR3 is TGTGCCAGCAGTGAGTTGGGACGGAAGAACAATGAGCAGTTCTTC. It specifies CASSELGRKNNEQFF.